The TCR beta chain under discussion was sequenced for a study of Ad26.COV2.S vaccination and SARS-CoV-2 variants. For the study at large: Administration of Ad26.COV2.S was intramuscular, either once or twice 56 days apart. General study findings and limits: Vaccinees displayed broader spike-specific TCR repertoires than placebo recipients. Vaccinees and placebo recipients showed similar non-spike TCR breadth.

This sample's treatment: over 15 received Ad26.COV2.S at low or high dose, single or two shots; about 5 received placebo; per-sample allocation not given. Specimen acquisition occurred on day 63 following the initial vaccine or placebo injection. Ad26 vector vaccine expressed Wuhan-strain SARS-CoV-2 spike. The CDR3 is 16 residues long. Trimming removed 3 bases from V and 8 bases from J; junction bases left unmatched: 10. CDR1 is LNHDA and CDR2 is SQIVND in the germline V gene (reference sequence). A remark on this clone: As yet, its antigen is unknown.

Produced via immunoSEQ multiplex PCR; TCRdb's table is partial and in-frame only. The sample records about 400,000 clones, 75% to 90% being singletons. The material sequenced was peripheral blood, taken in a trial of Ad26.COV2.S vaccine versus placebo. This TCR came from a person aged 18-65 years who received the Ad26.COV2.S COVID-19 vaccine or a placebo. The rearrangement links TRBV19 to TRBJ2-1, with 10 bases that match TRBD2. For the CDR3, the DNA is TGTGCCAGTAGTATCCCAAGCGGGAGGGCCATGGATGAGCAGTTCTTC. Translation gives CASSIPSGRAMDEQFF.